This is a list of T cell receptor beta chains from one sample in a study of molecular identifiers for immune sequencing clone quantification. TCRdb redid the calling of the PCR reads with MiXCR, one entry per CDR3 protein. The sample includes about 630,000 distinct CDR3 sequences, around 25% seen only once; the top ten take 0.78%. Input material: naive CD8+ T cells from blood, with Jurkat cell RNA spiked in. These receptors all come from a human donor in good health. Some libraries in this study had Jurkat cell RNA spiked in. CDR3s include the opening cysteine and the closing phenylalanine or tryptophan. The order of the fields is clone size, D gene, J gene, V gene, CDR3 DNA, CDR3 protein. D genes are given only for firm matches. Some rows mark clone size as missing; the rest say once, few, many or name a class of expanded clone.

few,-,TRBJ1-3,TRBV28,TGTGCCACCGGGCTCGCCGTGGGGCAGCCCGACTCTGGAAACACCATATATTTT,CATGLAVGQPDSGNTIYF
few,TRBD2,TRBJ2-3,TRBV14,TGTGCCGGCAGCCATGGACTAGCGGGACGCACAGATACGCAGTATTTT,CAGSHGLAGRTDTQYF
few,-,TRBJ2-4,TRBV27,TGTGCCAGCAGTTTATCTTCTGGGGGTTACAAAAACATTCAGTACTTC,CASSLSSGGYKNIQYF
few,-,TRBJ2-1,TRBV30,TGTGCCTGGAGTTCCACGCCCGACGGGGGGCCCTACAATGAGCAGTTCTTC,CAWSSTPDGGPYNEQFF
few,-,TRBJ2-7,TRBV6-4,TGTGCCAGTCAAGAACCGGGACTTCTTCTTTACGAGCAGTACTTC,CASQEPGLLLYEQYF
many,-,TRBJ2-1,TRBV30,TGTGCCTGGAGCAATTCTTATTACAATGAGCAGTTCTTC,CAWSNSYYNEQFF
few,-,TRBJ1-4,TRBV27,TGTGCCAGCCAGGGGTATAATGAAAAACTGTTTTTT,CASQGYNEKLFF
few,-,TRBJ2-3,TRBV9,TGTGCCAGCAGCGCTCAGGGAGTTGGGACAGATACGCAGTATTTT,CASSAQGVGTDTQYF
-,-,TRBJ2-1,TRBV29-1,TGCAGCGGGGAAGACAGCAATGAGCAGTTCTTC,CSGEDSNEQFF
many,-,TRBJ2-5,TRBV7-2,TGTGCCAGCAGCTTTGGCCTTGACCAGTACTTC,CASSFGLDQYF
few,-,TRBJ1-5,TRBV10-3,TGTGCCATCGCCCGCGGGGGTGGTGAATATCAGCCCCAGCATTTT,CAIARGGGEYQPQHF
few,-,TRBJ1-1,TRBV2,TGTGCCAGCAAATTGGGGGGGCGCCGGGACACTGAAGCTTTCTTT,CASKLGGRRDTEAFF
many,-,TRBJ1-4,TRBV5-5,TGTGCCAGCAGCTTGGAGAGAGTCGGGACAACTAATGAAAAACTGTTTTTT,CASSLERVGTTNEKLFF
-,-,TRBJ2-1,TRBV5-6,TGTGCCAGCAGCTTTAGTGCCCGGGGGGCGTATGACAATGAGCGGTTCTTC,CASSFSARGAYDNERFF
few,-,TRBJ2-1,TRBV7-9,TGTGCCAGCAGCTTAGAGGCCGGCCAGGGGCTTTACAATGAGCAGTTCTTC,CASSLEAGQGLYNEQFF
many,-,TRBJ1-1,TRBV7-2,TGTGCCAGCAGCTTTGGGGGGCCCACTGAAGCTTTCTTT,CASSFGGPTEAFF
many,TRBD1,TRBJ1-1,TRBV4-1,TGCGCCAGCAGCATACAGGGGGCAGGTACTGAAGCTTTCTTT,CASSIQGAGTEAFF
few,-,TRBJ2-2,TRBV6-5,TGTGCCAGCAGTTATTACGGGGAGCTGTTTTTT,CASSYYGELFF
few,TRBD1,TRBJ2-2,TRBV4-3,TGCGCCAGCAGCCAGGGGGCCGGGACAGAGAACACCGGGGAGCTGTTTTTT,CASSQGAGTENTGELFF
many,-,TRBJ2-7,TRBV7-6,TGTGCCAGCAGCTCCGGGACCCGCCCGTACGAGCAGTACTTC,CASSSGTRPYEQYF
many,TRBD2,TRBJ2-3,TRBV6-5,TGTGCCAGCAGTTACGGGAGGGACACAGATACGCAGTATTTT,CASSYGRDTDTQYF
many,TRBD1,TRBJ2-7,TRBV19,TGTGCCAGTAGTATGACAGGGGGTTCCTACGAGCAGTACTTC,CASSMTGGSYEQYF
many,-,TRBJ2-5,TRBV6-5,TGTGCCAGCAGTTACGGGGTGCAAGAGACCCAGTACTTC,CASSYGVQETQYF
many,-,TRBJ1-1,TRBV29-1,TGCAGTGGGGACTCCACCCAAGCTTTCTTT,CSGDSTQAFF
-,-,TRBJ1-6,TRBV7-9,TGTGCCAGCATCGAAACCGACAGTCCCTATTCACCCCTCCACTTT,CASIETDSPYSPLHF
many,-,TRBJ2-3,TRBV4-1,TGCGCCAGCAGCCAGGACCCTGGGAGAATTACAGATACGCAGTATTTT,CASSQDPGRITDTQYF
once,-,TRBJ2-7,TRBV4-3,TGCACCAGCAGTCCGCTTCGTTCTAGTCTGAGCGAGCAGTACTTC,CTSSPLRSSLSEQYF
-,TRBD2,TRBJ2-7,TRBV10-3,TGTGCCATCAGTGAGGCTATCGGGACTAGCGGGTACGAGCAGTACTTC,CAISEAIGTSGYEQYF
-,-,TRBJ1-5,TRBV2,TGTGCCAGCAGTACGAGTTTTAGCAATCAGCCCCAGCATTTT,CASSTSFSNQPQHF
once,TRBD2,TRBJ2-1,TRBV11-2,TGTGCCAGCAGCTTAGTGTACCGAGGACTAGCGGCCTACAATGAGCAGATCTTC,CASSLVYRGLAAYNEQIF
-,TRBD2,TRBJ2-7,TRBV7-9,TGTGCCAGCTGCTTAGCGGTAGCGGGAGTTGGCTACGAGCAGTACTTC,CASCLAVAGVGYEQYF
many,-,TRBJ2-7,TRBV29-1,TGCAGCGTTGAAGGCTGGGGGAACTCCTACGAGCAGTACTTC,CSVEGWGNSYEQYF
many,-,TRBJ2-3,TRBV4-3,TGCGCCAGCAGCCAAGACAGGCTAGGGGGCACAGATACGCAGTATTTT,CASSQDRLGGTDTQYF
-,TRBD1,TRBJ1-2,TRBV7-9,TGTGCCAGCAGCTGGGGACAGGGGTATCTGACTGGCTACACCTTC,CASSWGQGYLTGYTF
-,TRBD2,TRBJ2-1,TRBV12-3/TRBV12-4,TGTGCCAGCAGTTCCCCACTAGCGGGAGCTGCAAATGAGCAGTTCTTC,CASSSPLAGAANEQFF
-,-,TRBJ1-1,TRBV12-3/TRBV12-4,TGTGCCAGCAGTTTTGTAGGGTTTGGCACTGAAGCTTTCTTT,CASSFVGFGTEAFF
few,-,TRBJ2-7,TRBV7-9,TGTGCCAGCAGCTCAATCTTCGAGCAGTACTTC,CASSSIFEQYF
many,-,TRBJ2-2,TRBV27,TGTGCCAGCAGCTCGGACAGCGGGGAGCTGTTTTTT,CASSSDSGELFF
many,TRBD2,TRBJ2-3,TRBV29-1,TGCAGCGCCCGACTAGCGGGGAGCACAGATACGCAGTATTTT,CSARLAGSTDTQYF
few,-,TRBJ2-1,TRBV5-1,TGCGCCAGCAGCTTGTGGGGGAACAATGAGCAGTTCTTC,CASSLWGNNEQFF
-,TRBD2,TRBJ2-1,TRBV4-1,TGCGCCAGCAGCCCAGAGTCAGCGGGGGGACGCTCCTACAATGAGCAGTTCTTC,CASSPESAGGRSYNEQFF
many,-,TRBJ2-3,TRBV5-1,TGCGCCAGCAGCCCCCGTGAGGAGCCCACAGATACGCAGTATTTT,CASSPREEPTDTQYF